Each of the 21 T cell receptor beta chains below was sequenced from the same sample in a study of PD-1 blockade in classical Hodgkin lymphoma. TCRdb's table, derived via immunoSEQ multiplex PCR, lists solely in-frame clones and lacks some. The sample yields 50,000 or so clones, approximately 70% seen once. With no exception, relapse followed autologous stem cell transplantation in all patients, and brentuximab vedotin exposure varied. The starting material was peripheral blood mononuclear cells (PBMCs), obtained before the second cycle of nivolumab. These receptors all come from a human donor with classical Hodgkin lymphoma.

CDR3 sequence reads: CASARQIGQGADTQYF. The CDR3 DNA is TGCGCCAGCGCTCGACAAATTGGACAGGGTGCAGATACGCAGTATTTT. The chain couples TRBV5-1 to TRBJ2-3; 8 bases fit TRBD1. The CDR3 runs to 16 residues. J gave up 4 bases and V 7 bases, and 14 bases lay outside the gene matches. In germline, CDR1 is SGHRS, CDR2 YFSETQ.

The chain joins TRBV18 to TRBJ2-1, with TRBD1 matching 9 bases. This CDR3 has 15 amino acids. V trimming: 7 bases; J trimming: 5 bases; junction bases outside the gene matches: 9. Germline V gene lookup returns CDR1 KGHSH and CDR2 LQKENI. CDR3 coding DNA: TGTGCCAGCTGCCAAAGGGACAGGGCGGACAATGAGCAGTTCTTC. It translates to CASCQRDRADNEQFF.

The J gene is TRBJ2-2, the V gene TRBV6-5, with D perhaps TRBD2 (6 bases). Germline loops: CDR1 MNHEY, CDR2 SVGAGI. The CDR3 covers 15 residues. Trimming removed 1 base from V and 3 bases from J, with 9 bases in between. CDR3 sequence reads: CASSYYREYTGELFF. The CDR3 nucleotides are TGTGCCAGCAGTTACTACCGGGAGTACACCGGGGAGCTGTTTTTT.

The chain is built from TRBV29-1 and TRBJ2-7; 10 nucleotides align to TRBD1. There are 14 residues in the CDR3. V trimming: 6 bases; J trimming: 4 bases; junction bases outside the gene matches: 9. Germline V gives CDR1 SQVTM, CDR2 ANQGSEA. Written as DNA, the CDR3 is TGCAGCGTCGAGGGGACAGGGGAATGGTACGAGCAGTACTTC. It translates to CSVEGTGEWYEQYF.

This chain joins TRBV6-5 and TRBJ1-2, with a possible D match to TRBD1 (5 bases). With 5 bases removed from V and 8 bases from J, the gap between germline ends came to 21 bases. Germline V CDR1 and CDR2: MNHEY, SVGAGI. The CDR3 spans 15 residues. The CDR3 nucleotides read TGTGCCAGCAGTACTAGCCCTACGACAGCCTACGGCTACACCTTC. Translating gives CASSTSPTTAYGYTF.

The chain employs TRBV5-1 and TRBJ2-5, with D possibly matching TRBD2 (6 bases). The CDR3 length is 13 residues. Trimming left V 0 bases short and J 5 bases short, with 8 bases between. Per the germline V gene, CDR1 is SGHRS and CDR2 is YFSETQ. The CDR3 region has the DNA TGCGCCAGCAGCTTGGGGAGGGAGGAGACCCAGTACTTC. Its translation: CASSLGREETQYF.

This clone has more than one count but fewer than ten. This sample includes further DNA sequences coding for the same CDR3. The V and J genes are TRBV18 and TRBJ1-5; D gene uncertain. The germline V and J ends were trimmed by 2 bases and 0 bases, with 5 bases remaining between them. This CDR3 region has 14 residues. Germline CDR1 reads KGHSH; CDR2 reads LQKENI. Here the CDR3 DNA reads TGTGCCAGCTCACCAGGGTATAGCAATCAGCCCCAGCATTTT. Its translation: CASSPGYSNQPQHF.

The CDR3 is CASSLRGLAGYEQYF. In DNA form, the CDR3 reads TGTGCCAGTAGCCTGAGGGGACTAGCGGGCTACGAGCAGTACTTC. The rearrangement uses TRBV19 and TRBJ2-7; 12 bases map to TRBD2. With V trimmed by 6 bases and J by 3 bases, 6 bases remained unmatched. Germline assignment: CDR1 LNHDA and CDR2 SQIVND (reference sequence). This CDR3 has 15 amino acids.

The rearrangement joins TRBV2 to TRBJ2-7, with 7 bases fitting TRBD1. The CDR3 contains 14 residues. In germline, CDR1 is SNHLY, CDR2 FYNNEI. Unmatched junction bases numbered 7, after V lost 7 bases and J lost 1 base. CDR3 amino acids: CASKMGTASYEQYF. The CDR3 bases are TGTGCCAGCAAAATGGGGACAGCGTCCTACGAGCAGTACTTC.

The V call is TRBV6-1, the J call TRBJ2-3; tentatively, D is TRBD1 or TRBD2 (7 bases each). Germline V lookup: CDR1 MNHNS, CDR2 SASEGT. V lost 4 bases to trimming and J lost 4 bases, with 15 bases between them. The CDR3 has 15 amino acids. The CDR3 DNA reads TGTGCCAGCAGTGTGACCAGGGGGGGATCAGATACGCAGTATTTT. Translating it yields CASSVTRGGSDTQYF.

The rearrangement links TRBV5-4 to TRBJ1-5; D unresolved. Germline V gene lookup returns CDR1 SGHNT and CDR2 YYREEE (reference sequence). V lost 0 bases to trimming and J lost 8 bases, with 9 bases between them. The CDR3 sequence is 13 residues long. CDR3 in amino acids: CASSLDPAKPQHF. CDR3 nucleotide sequence: TGTGCCAGCAGCTTGGACCCAGCCAAGCCCCAGCATTTT.

The V and J genes are TRBV11-2 and TRBJ2-2, with TRBD1 as a possible D gene (6 bases). The CDR3 consists of 14 residues. Trimming left V 4 bases short and J 2 bases short, with 8 bases between. CDR1 SGHAT and CDR2 FQNNGV come from the germline V gene. The CDR3 DNA reads TGTGCCAGCAGCTGGACAGTAAACACCGGGGAGCTGTTTTTT. Translated: CASSWTVNTGELFF.

CDR3 sequence (DNA): TGTGCCTCCAGGCAGGGTCGGTACGAGCAGTACTTC. Its protein is CASRQGRYEQYF. V and J are TRBV30 and TRBJ2-7; a weak D match, TRBD1 (5 bases). In germline, CDR1 is GTSNPN, CDR2 SVGIG (reference sequence). Trimming shortened V by 7 bases and J by 4 bases, and 14 bases separated the two germline ends. The CDR3 length is 12 residues.

The chain employs TRBV7-2 and TRBJ2-3; maybe TRBD1 (5 bases). The CDR3 consists of 14 residues. CDR1 and CDR2 (germline): SGHTA, FQGNSA. V shed 2 bases and J shed 2 bases, with 8 bases lying between them. The CDR3, as DNA: TGTGCCAGCAGCTTACAGGGCACCACAGATACGCAGTATTTT. Protein sequence: CASSLQGTTDTQYF.

This clone turned up a few times. The J gene is TRBJ1-5, the V gene TRBV7-2; tentatively, D is TRBD1 (6 bases). CDR1 and CDR2 from the germline V gene are SGHTA and FQGNSA. The length of the CDR3 is 15 residues. Trimming removed 5 bases from V and 6 bases from J, with 17 bases in between. The CDR3 DNA sequence: TGTGCCAGCAGCCTCCGAGGGGGGATAGGTCAGCCCCAGCATTTT. This codes for CASSLRGGIGQPQHF.

This clone was detected ten times or more. The genes are TRBV19 and TRBJ1-5, with no clear D. The germline gives CDR1 LNHDA, CDR2 SQIVND (reference sequence). This CDR3 region has 13 residues. V dropped 5 bases and J dropped 6 bases, with 11 bases sitting between them. The DNA for the CDR3 is TGTGCCAGTAGTTTCGAAAGTTTTCAGCCCCAGCATTTT. Residues: CASSFESFQPQHF.

This sequence joins TRBV11-3 and TRBJ2-5; possibly TRBD2 for D (6 bases). The ends were cut back, 9 bases at V and 5 bases at J, with 10 bases in the middle. Germline V gene lookup returns CDR1 SGHNT and CDR2 YENEEA. The CDR3 sequence is 11 residues long. The CDR3 here is CASSGGETQYF. The CDR3 DNA follows: TGTGCCAGTAGTGGGGGGGAGACCCAGTACTTC.

The chain combines TRBV19 with TRBJ1-1; TRBD1 aligns across 9 bases. Looked up from germline, CDR1 is LNHDA and CDR2 is SQIVND (reference sequence). V dropped 7 bases and J dropped 4; count of bases not matched to a gene: 10. CDR3 length equals 15 residues. The CDR3 DNA reads as TGTGCCAGTAAGCCCGGGACAGGGTTTTTCACTGAAGCTTTCTTT. Translated: CASKPGTGFFTEAFF. The complete variable domain, with remaining parts taken from reference TRBV19 and TRBJ1-1, reads DGGITQSPKYLFRKEGQNVTLSCEQNLNHDAMYWYRQDPGQGLRLIYYSQIVNDFQKGDIAEGYSVSREKKESFPLTVTSAQKNPTAFYLCASKPGTGFFTEAFFGQGTRLTVV.

With regard to this clone: Other DNA sequences from this sample encode an identical CDR3 as well. The rearrangement links TRBV7-8 to TRBJ1-1, with D uncertain. V shed 5 bases and J shed 3 bases, with 7 bases lying between them. CDR3 length equals 12 residues. Germline V gives CDR1 SGHVS, CDR2 FQNEAQ. CDR3 DNA sequence: TGTGCCAGCAGCCTTTTATACACTGAAGCTTTCTTT. Translated, it gives CASSLLYTEAFF. The full variable domain, its missing parts supplied by reference TRBV7-8 and TRBJ1-1, is GAGVSQSPRYKVAKRGQDVALRCDPISGHVSLFWYQQALGQGPEFLTYFQNEAQLDKSGLPSDRFFAERPEGSVSTLKIQRTQQEDSAVYLCASSLLYTEAFFGQGTRLTVV.

The chain is built from TRBV2 and TRBJ2-7, with 11 positions matching TRBD2. This CDR3 has 15 residues. Germline V gene lookup returns CDR1 SNHLY and CDR2 FYNNEI. The V and J ends lost 2 bases and 3 bases, in that order; junction bases with no gene match: 3. The CDR3 DNA reads as TGTGCCAGCAGTGAAAGAGGACTAGCGGGCTACGAGCAGTACTTC. It translates to CASSERGLAGYEQYF.

Judged by abundance, this clone is medium-sized. The chain has TRBV6-5 and TRBJ1-1, with no clear D. CDR1 and CDR2 (germline): MNHEY, SVGAGI. V was cut by 5 bases and J by 5 bases, with 15 bases left in between. This CDR3 has 14 amino acids. In nucleotides, the CDR3 is TGTGCCAGCAGTCAGCGGGGAGCGGGAACTGAAGCTTTCTTT. It encodes CASSQRGAGTEAFF.